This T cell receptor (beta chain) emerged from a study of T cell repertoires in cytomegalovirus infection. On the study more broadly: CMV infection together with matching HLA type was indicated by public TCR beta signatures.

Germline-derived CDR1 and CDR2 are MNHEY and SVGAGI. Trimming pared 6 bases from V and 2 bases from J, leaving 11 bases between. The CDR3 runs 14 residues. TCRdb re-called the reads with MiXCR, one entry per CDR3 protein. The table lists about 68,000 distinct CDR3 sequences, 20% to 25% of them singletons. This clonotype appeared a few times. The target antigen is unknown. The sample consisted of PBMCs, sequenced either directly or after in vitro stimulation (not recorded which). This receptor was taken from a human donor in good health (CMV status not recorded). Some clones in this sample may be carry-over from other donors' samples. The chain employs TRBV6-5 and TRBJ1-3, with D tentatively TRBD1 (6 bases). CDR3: CASSLRDTGNTIYF. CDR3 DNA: TGTGCCAGCAGCCTCCGGGACACTGGAAACACCATATATTTT.